The subject of this entry is one T cell receptor beta chain. Its antigen remains unidentified. The sample originates from a study of T cells after posttransplantation cyclophosphamide. Cells defined as naive were viable CD3+CD4+ or CD3+CD8+ and CCR7+CD45RA+CD45RO-CD95-CD27+CD28+. Sequencing was performed with immunoSEQ multiplex PCR; in TCRdb, only in-frame clones are kept and a portion is missing. This sample has over 20,000 clones, with 95% to 98% found just once. General study points: TRB clonality was highly associated with recipient CMV seropositivity and reactivation.

This CDR3 is 15 amino acids long. Trimming removed 1 base from V and 4 bases from J; junction bases left unmatched: 4. The germline gives CDR1 SGHTA, CDR2 FQGTGA. The chain links TRBV7-3 to TRBJ2-5; the match to TRBD2 covers 9 bases. The receptor was isolated from a man in his forties or fifties in good health, CMV-negative, and a related stem cell transplant donor. Sequenced material: naive CD4+ T cells sorted from PBMCs. The CDR3 DNA is TGTGCCAGCAGCTTAAGCGGGGGGGCTGGAGAGACCCAGTACTTC. It translates to CASSLSGGAGETQYF.